This entry lists 14 T cell receptor beta chains sequenced from one sample in a study of regulatory T cells in long-lasting Graves disease. The TCR beta library used iRepertoire HTBI primers with Arm-PCR amplification of CDR3. TCRdb re-called the multiplex PCR reads through MiXCR, storing one row per CDR3 protein. The sample lists over 400,000 distinct CDR3 sequences, approximately 14% occurring once. As for time point: newly diagnosed GD, antithyroid drugs for less than 3 months. Making the TCR library involved RNA that had been extracted from PBMCs. These records were also assigned to another study, of T cells in Graves' hyperthyroidism and ophthalmopathy.

Sequencing used peripheral blood mononuclear cells (PBMCs), obtained at new diagnosis, from a patient treated with antithyroid drugs. These receptor sequences come from a woman aged 50 to 60 with Graves disease.

The CDR3 sequence is CSATGLAGANEQYF. CDR3 bases: TGCAGTGCCACGGGACTAGCGGGAGCCAACGAGCAGTACTTC. This chain connects TRBV20-1 to TRBJ2-7, with 14 nucleotides matching TRBD2. The length of the CDR3 is 14 residues. Germline assignment: CDR1 DFQATT and CDR2 SNEGSKA (reference sequence). V lost 6 bases to trimming and J lost 5 bases; unmatched junction nucleotides: 6.

The CDR3 coding sequence is TGTGCCAGCGGAGGTCGGTCGGGGAATTCACCCCTCCACTTT. Protein: CASGGRSGNSPLHF. The J gene is TRBJ1-6, the V gene TRBV2; D ambiguous. V was clipped by 8 bases and J by 7 bases, with 15 bases between them. Germline assignment: CDR1 SNHLY and CDR2 FYNNEI. This CDR3 region has 14 residues.

This chain joins TRBV6-5 and TRBJ2-1; TRBD1 agrees at 11 bases. Germline trimming cut 2 bases from V and 3 bases from J; bases unmatched to any gene: 18. Germline CDR1 MNHEY, CDR2 SVGAGI. This CDR3 contains 21 residues. CDR3 amino acids: CASSYGASGQGAGPLYNEQFF. CDR3 sequence (DNA): TGTGCCAGCAGTTACGGGGCCTCAGGACAGGGGGCAGGCCCCCTCTACAATGAGCAGTTCTTC.

Concerning this clonotype: A much larger clone sits a single nucleotide away, making a read error possible. As the CDR3 is not closed by the conserved phenylalanine or tryptophan, this likely results from a read error. The chain is built from TRBV11-2 and TRBJ2-1, with 8 bases identical to TRBD2. V trimming: 2 bases; J trimming: 6 bases; junction bases outside the gene matches: 9. CDR1 SGHAT and CDR2 FQNNGV come from the germline V gene. The CDR3 spans 16 residues. CDR3 protein: CASSLRLGRASNEQFL. As DNA, the CDR3 is TGTGCCAGCAGCTTACGGCTCGGGAGGGCCTCCAATGAGCAGTTCCTC.

The chain is built from TRBV14 and TRBJ1-2; 9 nucleotides match TRBD1. Looked up from germline, CDR1 is SGHDN and CDR2 is FVKESK. V was pared by 5 bases and J by 8 bases, with 9 bases of the junction left unmatched. The CDR3 contains 14 residues. DNA for the CDR3: TGTGCCAGCAGCTCGACAGGGGGGTCCGGGGGCTACACCTTC. Protein sequence: CASSSTGGSGGYTF.

The CDR3 region has the DNA TGCAGTGCTAGAGGCGGACAGGGTCGGTTAGGCTACACCTTC. Amino acid sequence: CSARGGQGRLGYTF. The V and J genes are TRBV20-1 and TRBJ1-2; TRBD1 matches at 8 bases. The CDR3 totals 14 residues. V lost 1 base and J lost 8; bases outside the gene matches: 9. Germline CDR1 reads DFQATT; CDR2 reads SNEGSKA (reference sequence).

This clonotype occurred many times. This chain links TRBV11-3 with TRBJ2-3; 7 nucleotides agree with TRBD1. The germline V gene encodes CDR1 SGHNT and CDR2 YENEEA. Trimming took 5 bases from V and 2 from J; bases not matched to a gene: 4. This CDR3 spans 14 amino acids. The CDR3 reads CASSQGTATDTQYF. In DNA, the CDR3 is TGTGCCAGCAGCCAAGGGACAGCCACAGATACGCAGTATTTT. The full variable domain, completed using reference TRBV11-3 and TRBJ2-3, is EAGVVQSPRYKIIEKKQPVAFWCNPISGHNTLYWYLQNLGQGPELLIRYENEEAVDDSQLPKDRFSAERLKGVDSTLKIQPAELGDSAVYLCASSQGTATDTQYFGPGTRLTVL.

At least ten counts were recorded for this clonotype. The chain combines TRBV3-1 with TRBJ1-5; weak D call: TRBD1 (5 bases). Per germline, CDR1 LGHDT and CDR2 YNNKEL (reference sequence). Trimming took off 6 bases at V and 0 bases at J, with 9 bases between the two ends. The CDR3 covers 14 residues. The CDR3 coding sequence is TGTGCCAGCAGGCTAGGGGCTAGCAATCAGCCCCAGCATTTT. Translated: CASRLGASNQPQHF.

The table lists this clonotype with many counts. V and J are TRBV28 and TRBJ2-1; possible D gene TRBD1, 6 bases. Between the trimmed V and J ends, which lost 6 bases and 4 bases, there was a span of 19 bases. The CDR3 loop spans 16 amino acids. CDR1 is MDHEN, CDR2 SYDVKM, per germline. CDR3 amino acids: CASRLTPTQGYNEQFF. For the CDR3, the DNA is TGTGCCAGCAGGCTTACCCCGACGCAGGGGTACAATGAGCAGTTCTTC.

This clonotype showed up many times. This sequence joins TRBV6-1 and TRBJ2-7; D not resolved. V lost 6 bases and J 5 bases, leaving 20 bases between the germline ends. CDR1 and CDR2 from the germline V gene are MNHNS and SASEGT. The CDR3 consists of 15 residues. This chain's CDR3 is CASSPVAVGPHEQYF. The CDR3 nucleotides read TGTGCCAGCAGCCCTGTTGCGGTAGGGCCCCACGAGCAGTACTTC.

This clonotype was observed many times. The chain couples TRBV7-9 to TRBJ2-1; 10 bases map to TRBD1. CDR3 length: 15 residues. Looked up from germline, CDR1 is SEHNR and CDR2 is FQNEAQ (reference sequence). V was pared by 7 bases and J by 8 bases, with 11 bases of the junction left unmatched. The CDR3 DNA sequence: TGTGCCAGCATCACCGGGACAGGGGATGTCGATGAGCAGTTCTTC. Encoded protein: CASITGTGDVDEQFF. The full variable domain, rest sourced from reference TRBV7-9 and TRBJ2-1, is DTGVSQNPRHKITKRGQNVTFRCDPISEHNRLYWYRQTLGQGPEFLTYFQNEAQLEKSRLLSDRFSAERPKGSFSTLEIQRTEQGDSAMYLCASITGTGDVDEQFFGPGTRLTVL.

The rearrangement links TRBV3-1 to TRBJ2-1; 7 nucleotides line up with TRBD2. This CDR3 comprises 18 residues. In germline, CDR1 is LGHDT, CDR2 YNNKEL (reference sequence). V trimming: 0 bases; J trimming: 12 bases; junction bases outside the gene matches: 20. CDR3 DNA sequence: TGTGCCAGCAGCCAAGATACGTCGGGACTAAGAGGTCCCCTCGGGCAGTTCTTC. It is translated as CASSQDTSGLRGPLGQFF.

The chain carries TRBV7-2 and TRBJ2-2; D gene ambiguous. The ends were cut back, 5 bases at V and 4 bases at J, with 11 bases in the middle. CDR3 length equals 14 residues. CDR1 and CDR2 (germline): SGHTA, FQGNSA. The DNA of the CDR3 is TGTGCCAGCAGCCCCCAGACACTCACCGGGGAGCTGTTTTTT. Translating it yields CASSPQTLTGELFF.

This clonotype was counted at least ten times. Compared with germline, one end of the junction differs, possibly owing to a read error. J is TRBJ2-7 and V is TRBV24-1; TRBD1 matches 10 bases. There are 15 residues in the CDR3. CDR1 KGHDR and CDR2 SFDVKD come from the germline V gene. CDR3 sequence: CATSEGQGLSSEQYF. DNA of the CDR3: TGTGCCACCAGTGAGGGACAGGGGTTATCCTCCGAGCAGTACTTC.